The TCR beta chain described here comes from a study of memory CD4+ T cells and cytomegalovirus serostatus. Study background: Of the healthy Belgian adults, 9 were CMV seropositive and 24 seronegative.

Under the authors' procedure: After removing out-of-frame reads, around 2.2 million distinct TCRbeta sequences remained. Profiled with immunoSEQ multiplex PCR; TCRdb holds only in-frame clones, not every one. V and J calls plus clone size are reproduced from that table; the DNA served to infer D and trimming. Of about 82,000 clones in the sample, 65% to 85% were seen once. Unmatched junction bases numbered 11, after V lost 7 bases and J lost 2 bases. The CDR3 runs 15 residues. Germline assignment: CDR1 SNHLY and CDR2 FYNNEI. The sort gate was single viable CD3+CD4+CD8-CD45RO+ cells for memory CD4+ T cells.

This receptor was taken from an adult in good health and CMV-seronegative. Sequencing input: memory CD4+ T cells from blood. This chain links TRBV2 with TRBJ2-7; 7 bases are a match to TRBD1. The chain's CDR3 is CASNKGQRLTYEQYF. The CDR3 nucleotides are TGTGCCAGCAACAAGGGACAGCGCCTTACCTACGAGCAGTACTTC. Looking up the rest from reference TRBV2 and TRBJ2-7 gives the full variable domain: EPEVTQTPSHQVTQMGQEVILRCVPISNHLYFYWYRQILGQKVEFLVSFYNNEISEKSEIFDDQFSVERPDGSNFTLKIRSTKLEDSAMYFCASNKGQRLTYEQYFGPGTRLTVT.